Listed below are T cell receptor beta chains from one sample, sequenced in a study of blood T cell repertoires in COVID-19. TCRdb's copy holds only in-frame clones and misses some; the assay was immunoSEQ multiplex PCR. The data contain fewer than 350,000 clones, 80% to 90% of them singletons. Sequencing input: peripheral blood. Every receptor here comes from a woman younger than 45 with COVID-19, enrolled during active disease. Both conserved end residues are part of each CDR3. A D gene is named only where the DNA matches it firmly. Size tells how often a clone was seen (once, few, many) or the class of an expanded clone, and some rows leave it out.

J,size,V,D,DNA,CDR3
TRBJ2-7,NA,TRBV6-5,TRBD2,TGTGCCAGCAGCCTAGCGGGGGGGCCCGTTGGCGAGCAGTACTTC,CASSLAGGPVGEQYF
TRBJ1-2,NA,TRBV28,NA,TGTGCCAGCAGTACTAGCGATCCACACTATGGCTACACCTTC,CASSTSDPHYGYTF
TRBJ1-2,NA,TRBV24-1,TRBD1,TGTGCCACCAGTGACCGACAGGGGACGGGCTATGGCTACACCTTC,CATSDRQGTGYGYTF
TRBJ1-2,NA,TRBV11-2,NA,TGTGCCAGCAGCATACGGACAGCCACTAACTATGGCTACACCTTC,CASSIRTATNYGYTF
TRBJ1-1,NA,TRBV2,NA,TGTGCCAGCAGTGAAGCTCAGTTTGAAGCTTTCTTT,CASSEAQFEAFF
TRBJ2-3,NA,TRBV12-3/TRBV12-4,NA,TGTGCCATCCTACGGGAAAACACAGATACGCAGTATTTT,CAILRENTDTQYF
TRBJ2-3,NA,TRBV7-2,NA,TGTGCCAGCAGCTCCCCCCCGACTGCCCCCACAGATACGCAGTATTTT,CASSSPPTAPTDTQYF
TRBJ2-2,NA,TRBV5-1,TRBD2,TGCGCCAGCAGCCCACTAGCGGGGAACACCGGGGAGCTGTTTTTT,CASSPLAGNTGELFF
TRBJ2-3,once,TRBV19,TRBD1,TGTGCCAGTAGTAGGACAGGGGGCACAGATACGCAGTATTTT,CASSRTGGTDTQYF
TRBJ2-1,NA,TRBV11-2,NA,TGTGCCAGCAGCGTGGTGAAGACACTCTACAATGAGCAGTTCTTC,CASSVVKTLYNEQFF
TRBJ2-2,NA,TRBV5-1,TRBD2,TGCGCCAGCAGCTTCCGAACTGGCGGGGGGTCGGGCACCGGGGAGCTGTTTTTT,CASSFRTGGGSGTGELFF
TRBJ1-3,NA,TRBV11-2,NA,TGTGCCAGCAGCTCTGAGAGGGGGTCGAGGTCTGGAAACACCATATATTTT,CASSSERGSRSGNTIYF
TRBJ1-1,NA,TRBV14,TRBD1,TGTGCCAGCAGTTCCAAGGGGGCGACGGTCACTGAAGCTTTCTTT,CASSSKGATVTEAFF
TRBJ1-2,NA,TRBV5-6,NA,TGTGCCAGCAGCTTGGTAGGAGTTAGAGGCTACACCTTC,CASSLVGVRGYTF
TRBJ1-3,NA,TRBV5-1,TRBD1,TGCGCCAGCAGCTTTGCAAGGGGGCCGTACACCATATATTTT,CASSFARGPYTIYF
TRBJ1-6,NA,TRBV11-2,NA,TGTGCCAGCAGCTCCTCTCGTTATAATTCACCCCTCCACTTT,CASSSSRYNSPLHF